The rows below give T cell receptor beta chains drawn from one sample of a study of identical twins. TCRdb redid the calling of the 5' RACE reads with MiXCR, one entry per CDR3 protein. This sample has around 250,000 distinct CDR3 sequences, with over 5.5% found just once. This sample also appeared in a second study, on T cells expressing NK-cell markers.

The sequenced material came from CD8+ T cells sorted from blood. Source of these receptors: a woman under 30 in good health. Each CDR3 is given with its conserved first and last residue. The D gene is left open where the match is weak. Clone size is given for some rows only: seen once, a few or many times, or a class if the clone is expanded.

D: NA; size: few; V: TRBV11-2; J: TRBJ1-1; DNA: TGTGCCAGCAGCGTAGTCGGTGCTTTCTTT; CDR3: CASSVVGAFF
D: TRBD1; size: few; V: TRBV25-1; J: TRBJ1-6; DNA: TGTGTCAGCAGTCCCCCGGACAGGGGACATAATTCACCCCTCCACTTT; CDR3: CVSSPPDRGHNSPLHF
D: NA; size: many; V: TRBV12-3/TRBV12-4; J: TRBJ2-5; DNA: TGTGCCAGCAGCGAAACGTGGGCCGAAGAGACCCAGTACTTC; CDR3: CASSETWAEETQYF
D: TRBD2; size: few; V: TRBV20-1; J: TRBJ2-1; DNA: TGCAGTGCTCGACCGACTAGCGGGAGCTACAATGAGCAGTTCTTC; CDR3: CSARPTSGSYNEQFF
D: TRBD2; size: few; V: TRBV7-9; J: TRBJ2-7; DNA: TGTGCCATCTACGGGGCAGCGGGACGCTACGAGCAGTACTTC; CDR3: CAIYGAAGRYEQYF
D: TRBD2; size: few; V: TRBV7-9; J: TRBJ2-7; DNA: TGTGCCAGCAGCTTAGCGCTCCCTAGCGGGTTGTCCTACGAGCAGTACTTC; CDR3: CASSLALPSGLSYEQYF
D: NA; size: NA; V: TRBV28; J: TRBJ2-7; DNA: TGTGCCAGCAGCCGGTCCTACTACGAGCAGTACTTC; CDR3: CASSRSYYEQYF
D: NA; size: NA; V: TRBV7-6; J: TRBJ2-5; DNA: TGTGCCAGCAGCCTAGTCATCGGGGAGACCCAGTACTTC; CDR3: CASSLVIGETQYF
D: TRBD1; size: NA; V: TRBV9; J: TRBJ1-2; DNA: TGTGCCAGCAGCCATACTAATCAGACAGGGCCCTATGGCTACACCTTC; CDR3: CASSHTNQTGPYGYTF
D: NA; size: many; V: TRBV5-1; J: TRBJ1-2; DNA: TGCGCCAGCAAAACACATCGAGGGGATGGCTACACCTTC; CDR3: CASKTHRGDGYTF
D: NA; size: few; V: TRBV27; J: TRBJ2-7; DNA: TGTGCCAGCAGTTCTGTTTTCGAGCAGTACTTC; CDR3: CASSSVFEQYF
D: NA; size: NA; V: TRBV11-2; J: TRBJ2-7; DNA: TGTGCCAGCAGCGGGACCGGCCACGAGCAGTACTTC; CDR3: CASSGTGHEQYF
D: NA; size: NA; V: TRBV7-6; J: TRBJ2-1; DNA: TGTGCCAGTGCGGACACCTCCTACAATGAGCAGTTCTTC; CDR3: CASADTSYNEQFF
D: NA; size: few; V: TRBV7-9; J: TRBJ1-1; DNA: TGTGCCAGCAGCGCTGCCGGGGTGAACACTGAAGCTTTCTTT; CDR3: CASSAAGVNTEAFF
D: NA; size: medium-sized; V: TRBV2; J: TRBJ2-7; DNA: TGTGCCAGCAACTACGGGAATTACGAGCAGTACTTC; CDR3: CASNYGNYEQYF
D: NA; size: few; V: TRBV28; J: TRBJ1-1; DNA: TGTGCCAGCACCAAGGGTGGGAACACTGAAGCTTTCTTT; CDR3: CASTKGGNTEAFF
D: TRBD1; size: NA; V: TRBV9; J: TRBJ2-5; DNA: TGTGCCAGCAGCACCCGGGCAGGGGGTCCTGGAGAGACCCAGTACTTC; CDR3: CASSTRAGGPGETQYF
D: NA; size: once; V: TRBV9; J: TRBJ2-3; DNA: TGTGCCAGCTTTTCCCGGGAGCGGAGGTGGGATACGCAGTATTTT; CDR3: CASFSRERRWDTQYF
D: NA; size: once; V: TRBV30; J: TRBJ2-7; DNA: TGTGCCTGGGGGCTTCGCTTTCGAGGTGACGAGCAGTACTTC; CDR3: CAWGLRFRGDEQYF
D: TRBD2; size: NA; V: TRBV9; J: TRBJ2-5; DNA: TGTGCCAGCAGCCCACGTGCGGGGGGGCCTTCGGAGACCCAGTACTTC; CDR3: CASSPRAGGPSETQYF
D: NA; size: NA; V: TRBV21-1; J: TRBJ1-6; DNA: TGTGCCAGCAGGCCACAGGGTCGGGCACTGGGGTCACCCCTCCACTTT; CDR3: CASRPQGRALGSPLHF
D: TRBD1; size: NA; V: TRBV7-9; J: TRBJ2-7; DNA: TGTGCCAGCAGCTTTTGGGGACAGGGGATGAACGAGCAGTACTTC; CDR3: CASSFWGQGMNEQYF
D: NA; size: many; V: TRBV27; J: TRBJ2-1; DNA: TGTGCCAGCAGTAGGGCAGGGGGGTCCTACAATGAGCAGTTCTTC; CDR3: CASSRAGGSYNEQFF
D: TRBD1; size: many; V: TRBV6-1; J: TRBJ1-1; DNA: TGTGCCAGCAGCCCGGGCAGGGACAGGGGTGGGGAAGCTTTCTTT; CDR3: CASSPGRDRGGEAFF
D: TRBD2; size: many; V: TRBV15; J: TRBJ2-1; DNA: TGTGCCACCAGCAGAGGCGGGAGGGGATCCTACAATGAGCAGTTCTTC; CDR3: CATSRGGRGSYNEQFF
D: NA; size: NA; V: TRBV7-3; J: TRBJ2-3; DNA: TGTGCCAGCCGCGGACACAACACAGATACGCAGTATTTT; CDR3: CASRGHNTDTQYF